The 21 T cell receptor beta chains below were found in one sample sequenced in a study. TCRdb recomputed calls from the 5' RACE reads with MiXCR, one row per CDR3 protein. The table lists some 57,000 distinct CDR3 sequences, under 20% of them singletons. The sequenced material came from naive CD4+ T cells sorted from blood. Indicated subset: naive CD4+ T cells, CD4+CD45RA+CD25-. The receptors derive from a female donor with breast cancer.

This clonotype has at least ten counts. V is TRBV20-1 and J is TRBJ1-1, with D possibly being TRBD1 (5 bases). The V and J ends lost 6 bases and 1 base respectively, with 27 bases between them. The length of the CDR3 is 18 residues. From germline, CDR1 is DFQATT and CDR2 SNEGSKA (reference sequence). The DNA for the CDR3 is TGCAGTGCCCCTCCGCGGCAGGGTGAGCGCGGAACGAACACTGAAGCTTTCTTT. Translation: CSAPPRQGERGTNTEAFF.

This clonotype was counted a few times. The chain is built from TRBV12-5 and TRBJ2-1; a weak D match, TRBD2 (6 bases). The ends were cut back, 4 bases at V and 3 bases at J, with 13 bases in the middle. The germline gives CDR1 LGHNT, CDR2 FRNRAP. CDR3 length equals 15 residues. CDR3 loop: CASGSRLGFYNEQFF. CDR3 DNA sequence: TGTGCTAGTGGTTCGAGACTAGGTTTCTACAATGAGCAGTTCTTC.

This chain uses TRBV5-1 with TRBJ1-6, with D tentatively TRBD1 (6 bases). In germline, CDR1 is SGHRS, CDR2 YFSETQ. V lost 0 bases to trimming and J lost 8 bases, with 18 bases between them. The CDR3 is made up of 17 amino acids. DNA for the CDR3: TGCGCCAGCAGCTTGGCCGGACACCCAGGGGTGGATTCACCCCTCCACTTT. This sequence encodes CASSLAGHPGVDSPLHF.

The chain is built from TRBV5-1 and TRBJ1-4; 9 positions match TRBD1. The CDR3 sequence is 16 residues long. The junction had 5 bases not matched to a gene; V was cut back by 2 bases and J by 3 bases. Germline loops: CDR1 SGHRS, CDR2 YFSETQ. The DNA of the CDR3 is TGCGCCAGCAGCTTCGGGACAGGGTCAGCTAATGAAAAACTGTTTTTT. It yields the protein CASSFGTGSANEKLFF.

This clonotype turned up a few times. V gene TRBV6-2 or TRBV6-3 combines with J gene TRBJ2-5; D unresolved. With 4 bases removed from V and 5 bases from J, the gap between germline ends came to 8 bases. This CDR3 region has 12 residues. The V gene's germline CDR1 is MNHEY and CDR2 SVGEGT. Written as DNA, the CDR3 is TGTGCCAGCAGTTTAACTATGGAGACCCAGTACTTC. As protein: CASSLTMETQYF.

This clonotype has at least ten counts. The rearrangement uses TRBV7-3 and TRBJ2-7; no definite D call. This CDR3 region has 16 residues. Germline values: CDR1 SGHTA, CDR2 FQGTGA. Trimming took off 1 base at V and 6 bases at J, with 19 bases between the two ends. CDR3 loop: CASSLRVPSRVGEQYF. The CDR3 bases are TGTGCCAGCAGCTTAAGGGTCCCTTCCCGGGTCGGCGAGCAGTACTTC.

The table lists this clonotype with many counts. The V gene is TRBV7-2, the J gene TRBJ1-6; possibly TRBD1 for D (5 bases). V lost 0 bases and J 0 bases, leaving 12 bases between the germline ends. The CDR3 contains 18 residues. Germline V lookup: CDR1 SGHTA, CDR2 FQGNSA. The CDR3 nucleotides read TGTGCCAGCAGCTTAGCGCTCTGGGGGTCCTCCTATAATTCACCCCTCCACTTT. This encodes CASSLALWGSSYNSPLHF.

This clonotype was counted at least ten times. The V call is TRBV5-1, the J call TRBJ1-3; D gene uncertain. CDR3 length equals 12 residues. CDR1 and CDR2 from the germline V gene are SGHRS and YFSETQ. V was trimmed by 0 bases and J by 3 bases, leaving 1 base between them. CDR3 residues: CASSLDGNTIYF. For the CDR3, the DNA is TGCGCCAGCAGCTTGGATGGAAACACCATATATTTT.

The chain combines TRBV29-1 with TRBJ2-2, with D tentatively TRBD2 (5 bases). Germline assignment: CDR1 SQVTM and CDR2 ANQGSEA. The V and J ends lost 7 bases and 4 bases respectively, with 19 bases between them. The CDR3 loop spans 15 amino acids. Written as DNA, the CDR3 is TGCAGCGCTGAGGATCGGCAGGCGGGCACCGGGGAGCTGTTTTTT. Translated: CSAEDRQAGTGELFF.

This sequence joins TRBV12-3 or TRBV12-4 and TRBJ1-1; TRBD1 is a possible D gene (6 bases). Trimming removed 3 bases from V and 0 bases from J, with 14 bases in between. The CDR3 contains 16 residues. CDR3 coding DNA: TGTGCCAGCAGTTTGCCTGGGGGCGAAATGAACACTGAAGCTTTCTTT. This encodes CASSLPGGEMNTEAFF.

The gene calls are TRBV5-1 and TRBJ2-3, with 7 bases aligning to TRBD1. CDR1 is SGHRS, CDR2 YFSETQ, per germline. The CDR3 loop spans 15 amino acids. Unmatched junction bases numbered 4, after V lost 2 bases and J lost 1 base. CDR3 amino acids: CASSFQGQGTDTQYF. Here the CDR3 DNA reads TGCGCCAGCAGCTTCCAAGGACAGGGCACAGATACGCAGTATTTT.

The chain carries TRBV24-1 and TRBJ2-5; D tentatively reads TRBD1 or TRBD2 (5 bases each). Between the trimmed V and J ends, which lost 0 bases and 5 bases, there was a span of 15 bases. The CDR3 consists of 16 residues. From germline, CDR1 is KGHDR and CDR2 SFDVKD. In DNA form, the CDR3 reads TGTGCCACCAGTGATTTGTACTTTGGGGGAAGCGAGACCCAGTACTTC. This gives the protein CATSDLYFGGSETQYF.

This clonotype was observed a single time. With a much larger clone just one base away, this may be a read error. The V and J genes are TRBV5-1 and TRBJ2-7; 9 nucleotides line up with TRBD2. The trim removed 7 bases at V and 5 bases at J, leaving 7 bases unmatched. Per germline, CDR1 SGHRS and CDR2 YFSETQ. The CDR3 has 13 amino acids. The CDR3 region has the DNA TGCGCCAGCGGAATAGCGGGAGTCGACGAGCAGTACTTC. Translated: CASGIAGVDEQYF.

This chain links TRBV7-9 with TRBJ2-5, with a tentative D call TRBD2 (6 bases). CDR1 is SEHNR and CDR2 is FQNEAQ in the germline V gene (reference sequence). The V end was cut by 1 base, the J end by 2 bases, with 8 bases between. The CDR3 loop spans 14 amino acids. CDR3 in amino acids: CASSLGGRQETQYF. CDR3 sequence (DNA): TGTGCCAGCAGCTTAGGGGGGAGGCAAGAGACCCAGTACTTC.

The rearrangement joins TRBV20-1 to TRBJ2-5; 14 positions agree with TRBD2. Trimming removed 0 bases from V and 2 bases from J; junction bases left unmatched: 2. The CDR3 totals 16 residues. CDR1 is DFQATT and CDR2 is SNEGSKA in the germline V gene (reference sequence). CDR3 sequence reads: CSARETSGRAQETQYF. In DNA, the CDR3 is TGCAGTGCTAGAGAGACTAGCGGGAGGGCTCAAGAGACCCAGTACTTC.

This clonotype came up a few times. The chain couples TRBV9 to TRBJ2-2; 12 bases are a match to TRBD2. The CDR3 consists of 15 residues. Per the germline V gene, CDR1 is SGDLS and CDR2 is YYNGEE. The V segment lost 6 bases and the J segment 6 bases; nucleotides outside the gene matches: 6. CDR3 bases: TGTGCCAGCAAAAGACTAGCGGGAGACGCCGGGGAGCTGTTTTTT. This gives the protein CASKRLAGDAGELFF.

This clonotype was detected many times. This chain's CDR3 is CASSGVEAFF. The CDR3 DNA is TGTGCCAGCAGTGGGGTTGAAGCTTTCTTT. The chain couples TRBV12-3 or TRBV12-4 to TRBJ1-1; D gene uncertain. The V end was cut by 5 bases, the J end by 7 bases, with 5 bases between. CDR3 size: 10 residues.

This clonotype was observed a handful of times. A read error may account for a junction end that differs from germline. The chain joins TRBV7-8 to TRBJ2-1, with D uncertain. The CDR3 sequence is 11 residues long. Germline CDR1 is SGHVS and CDR2 is FQNEAQ. CDR3: CASSLAHEQCF. As DNA, the CDR3 is TGTGCCAGCAGCTTAGCCCATGAGCAGTGCTTC.

CDR3 in DNA: TGTGCCAGCAGACACAGGGGGACCGGGGAGCTGTTTTTT. Translated, it gives CASRHRGTGELFF. V gene TRBV11-2 combines with J gene TRBJ2-2; 8 nucleotides line up with TRBD1. V shed 6 bases, J shed 5 bases, and the junction held 2 bases outside the gene matches. Germline CDR1 SGHAT, CDR2 FQNNGV. The CDR3 extends over 13 amino acids.

CDR3 residues: CASSSIWTRNYEQYF. The CDR3 region has the DNA TGTGCCAGCAGCTCGATCTGGACTAGGAACTACGAGCAGTACTTC. The J gene is TRBJ2-7, the V gene TRBV9; 7 bases agree with TRBD2. Trimming took 4 bases from V and 3 from J; bases not matched to a gene: 10. Germline lookup yields CDR1 SGDLS and CDR2 YYNGEE. The CDR3 consists of 15 residues.

To note about this clonotype: One base away lies a much larger clone, so this may be a sequencing read error. No conserved phenylalanine or tryptophan ends this CDR3, so it is likely a read error. This chain connects TRBV7-2 to TRBJ1-5, with D uncertain. Germline values: CDR1 SGHTA, CDR2 FQGNSA. CDR3 length: 16 residues. Trimming cost V 0 bases and J 3 bases, with 12 bases left between them. CDR3 residues: CASSLAVGRDNQPQHY. CDR3 bases: TGTGCCAGCAGCTTAGCGGTCGGCAGAGACAATCAGCCCCAGCATTAT.